A single T cell receptor (beta chain) is shown here with its context. The antigen is not known. Cells of the mixed lymphocyte reaction were cocultured at 37 degrees C for six to seven days. The assay was immunoSEQ multiplex PCR, and TCRdb's table has in-frame clones only and misses some. The data show 15,000 to 25,000 clones, with approximately 44% seen just once and about 6.1% held by the top ten. The sample originates from a study of siplizumab effects on memory and regulatory T cells. Looking at the study overall: Paired mixed lymphocyte reactions used siplizumab at 0.8 to 1 ug/mL or no drug.

The CDR3 totals 16 residues. CDR1 and CDR2 (germline): WSHSY, SAAADI. Trimming took off 9 bases at V and 2 bases at J, with 19 bases between the two ends. Sample: CFSE-low (dividing) CD4+ T cells sorted from an allogeneic mixed lymphocyte reaction. The source is a human donor in good health; the cells came from an allogeneic mixed lymphocyte reaction. Some clones in this sample may be carry-over from other donors' samples. This chain links TRBV10-2 with TRBJ2-2, with a weak D call TRBD1 (6 bases). CDR3 DNA: TGCGCCAGTTGTCCCTCCTGGACAGCAAACACCGGGGAGCTGTTTTTT. It translates to CASCPSWTANTGELFF.